Listed here are 13 T cell receptor beta chains from one sample, sequenced in a study of radiotherapy plus CTLA-4 blockade in lung cancer. Repertoires were generated with immunoSEQ multiplex PCR, while TCRdb's copy carries only in-frame clones and drops some. Here the sample spans about 80,000 clones, about four fifths being singletons. The source material was peripheral blood, sampled from a patient treated with radiotherapy plus ipilimumab. These receptor sequences come from a human donor with non-small cell lung cancer whose response to radiotherapy plus ipilimumab could not be evaluated. Some clones in this sample may be carry-over from other donors' samples.

This clone was picked up one time. The chain combines TRBV18 with TRBJ2-3; TRBD2 agrees at 8 bases. J gave up 1 base and V 3 bases, and 15 bases lay outside the gene matches. CDR3 length: 19 residues. The germline CDR1 and CDR2 sequences are KGHSH and LQKENI. CDR3 DNA: TGTGCCAGCTCACCGCGGTTGGCGGGGGGTCCCCATCGCACAGATACGCAGTATTTT. This encodes CASSPRLAGGPHRTDTQYF.

The chain is built from TRBV5-1 and TRBJ2-7; the match to TRBD1 covers 12 bases. The V gene end was trimmed by 3 bases and the J gene end by 5 bases; junction bases not matched to a gene: 6. The CDR3 totals 15 residues. CDR1 SGHRS and CDR2 YFSETQ come from the germline V gene. The CDR3 DNA reads as TGCGCCAGCAGCTCCGGGGGGACAGGGGGCGACGAGCAGTACTTC. Encoded protein: CASSSGGTGGDEQYF.

In its sample, this clone was seen a few times. The chain is built from TRBV7-9 and TRBJ2-1, with TRBD2 matching 8 bases. V was clipped by 2 bases and J by 7 bases; unmatched bases: 7. The CDR3 is 15 residues long. Looked up from germline, CDR1 is SEHNR and CDR2 is FQNEAQ (reference sequence). The CDR3 nucleotides are TGTGCCAGCAGCTTATGGACGGGGGGGCCAAATGAGCAGTTCTTC. Protein sequence: CASSLWTGGPNEQFF.

For the CDR3, the DNA is TGTGCCAGCAGTTCCGTGGGACAGTACGAGCAGTACTTC. Protein product: CASSSVGQYEQYF. This chain links TRBV27 with TRBJ2-7, with TRBD1 matching 7 bases. J lost 4 bases, V lost 4 bases, and 4 bases had no gene match. The CDR3 is made up of 13 amino acids. From germline, CDR1 is MNHEY and CDR2 SMNVEV (reference sequence).

The J gene is TRBJ1-2, the V gene TRBV18; the D gene is possibly TRBD1 (5 bases). The CDR3 extends over 14 amino acids. V was shortened by 3 bases and J by 4 bases, with 12 bases between the two germline ends. Germline V lookup: CDR1 KGHSH, CDR2 LQKENI. CDR3 in amino acids: CASSPGGSGYGYTF. The CDR3 bases are TGTGCCAGCTCACCCGGGGGTTCTGGCTATGGCTACACCTTC.

This clone was observed a few times. The chain employs TRBV5-1 and TRBJ2-2; possibly TRBD1 for D (5 bases). Per germline, CDR1 SGHRS and CDR2 YFSETQ. With 0 bases removed from V and 2 bases from J, the gap between germline ends came to 8 bases. The CDR3 loop spans 15 amino acids. The CDR3 nucleotides are TGCGCCAGCAGCTTGGGACAGACAAACACCGGGGAGCTGTTTTTT. Its translation: CASSLGQTNTGELFF.

The rearrangement joins TRBV7-9 to TRBJ1-4; D not resolved. The V end was cut by 3 bases, the J end by 10 bases, with 9 bases between. Germline V lookup: CDR1 SEHNR, CDR2 FQNEAQ (reference sequence). The CDR3 has 12 residues. CDR3 sequence (DNA): TGTGCCAGCAGCTTCGAAACGGGAAAACTGTTTTTT. Translation gives CASSFETGKLFF.

The chain links TRBV28 to TRBJ1-2; D remains unclear. This CDR3 region has 14 residues. Trimming pared 2 bases from V and 4 bases from J, leaving 11 bases between. Germline CDR1 reads MDHEN; CDR2 reads SYDVKM. In DNA, the CDR3 is TGTGCCAGCAGTTTAGCACCCCGAGTCTATGGCTACACCTTC. It specifies CASSLAPRVYGYTF.

The chain recombines TRBV6-5 with TRBJ1-5; the match to TRBD1 covers 11 bases. The V gene end was trimmed by 5 bases and the J gene end by 3 bases; junction bases not matched to a gene: 3. CDR3 length equals 15 residues. Germline V CDR1 and CDR2: MNHEY, SVGAGI. The CDR3 sequence is CASSVDRGHNQPQHF. The CDR3 bases are TGTGCCAGCAGTGTGGACAGGGGGCACAATCAGCCCCAGCATTTT.

The genes are TRBV10-3 and TRBJ1-1; weak D call: TRBD1 (5 bases). Trimming left V 5 bases short and J 1 base short, with 8 bases between. This CDR3 comprises 13 residues. Per the germline V gene, CDR1 is ENHRY and CDR2 is SYGVKD. As DNA, the CDR3 is TGTGCCATCAGTAAGACAGAGAACACTGAAGCTTTCTTT. Residues: CAISKTENTEAFF.

This clone was seen a few times. J is TRBJ1-6 and V is TRBV6-5; weak D call: TRBD1 (6 bases). V lost 2 bases and J lost 14, with 7 bases in between. CDR1 is MNHEY and CDR2 is SVGAGI in the germline V gene. This CDR3 region has 11 residues. The CDR3 sequence: CASSYRDTLHF. Written as DNA, the CDR3 is TGTGCCAGCAGTTACCGGGACACCCTCCACTTT.

The chain uses TRBV19 and TRBJ1-2, with D uncertain. The germline CDR1 and CDR2 sequences are LNHDA and SQIVND (reference sequence). V was trimmed by 7 bases and J by 1 base, leaving 19 bases between them. This CDR3 contains 16 residues. This CDR3 reads CASIPAGDRFNYGYTF. For the CDR3, the DNA is TGTGCCAGTATCCCGGCAGGTGATAGGTTTAACTATGGCTACACCTTC. Drawing the rest from reference TRBV19 and TRBJ1-2, the complete variable domain is DGGITQSPKYLFRKEGQNVTLSCEQNLNHDAMYWYRQDPGQGLRLIYYSQIVNDFQKGDIAEGYSVSREKKESFPLTVTSAQKNPTAFYLCASIPAGDRFNYGYTFGSGTRLTVV.

This chain joins TRBV9 and TRBJ2-3; 8 bases align to TRBD2. CDR3 size: 14 residues. The V gene end was trimmed by 6 bases and the J gene end by 5 bases; junction bases not matched to a gene: 8. The germline V gene has CDR1 SGDLS and CDR2 YYNGEE. CDR3 in DNA: TGTGCCAGCATCCGGGGGGCGGGGGGAGATACGCAGTATTTT. It yields the protein CASIRGAGGDTQYF. Full variable domain (missing parts from reference TRBV9 and TRBJ2-3): DSGVTQTPKHLITATGQRVTLRCSPRSGDLSVYWYQQSLDQGLQFLIQYYNGEERAKGNILERFSAQQFPDLHSELNLSSLELGDSALYFCASIRGAGGDTQYFGPGTRLTVL.